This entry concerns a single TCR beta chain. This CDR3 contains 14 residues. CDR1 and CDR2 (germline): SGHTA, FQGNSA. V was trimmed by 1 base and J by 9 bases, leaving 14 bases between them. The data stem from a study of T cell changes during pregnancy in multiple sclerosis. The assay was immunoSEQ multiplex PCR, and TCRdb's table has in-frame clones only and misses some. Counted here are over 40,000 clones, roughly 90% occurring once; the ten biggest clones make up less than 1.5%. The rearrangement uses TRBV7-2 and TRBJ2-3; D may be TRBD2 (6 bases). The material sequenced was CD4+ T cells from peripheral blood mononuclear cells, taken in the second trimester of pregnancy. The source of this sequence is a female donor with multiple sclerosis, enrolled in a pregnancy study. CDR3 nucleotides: TGTGCCAGCAGCTTAGAACCGTCGGGGGTGACGCAGTATTTT. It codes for CASSLEPSGVTQYF.